This TCR beta chain appears in the sequencing data of a study of radiation and T cells in renal cell carcinoma. To note about this clone: Its target is unknown.

Study outcomes and limitations: Without pretreatment biopsies, baseline tumor clonotype presence was undetermined. In blood, top tumor clones expanded by 2 weeks, shrinking by 4.

Time point indicated: baseline pretreatment blood. Treatment specified: 15 Gy SBRT to primary tumor, nephrectomy 4 weeks later. The CDR3 runs 13 residues. Germline CDR1 MGHDK, CDR2 SYGVNS. The ends were cut back, 1 base at V and 3 bases at J, with 6 bases in the middle. Only in-frame clones appear in the TCRdb table, and some are missing; sequencing was by immunoSEQ multiplex PCR. This sample yields roughly 120,000 clones, of which roughly 80% are seen a single time; about 3% belongs to the top ten. This chain uses TRBV25-1 with TRBJ2-5; D is possibly TRBD1 (5 bases). This TCR derives from a woman in her fifties or sixties with renal cell carcinoma. This material consisted of blood, taken from a patient whose treatment included radiotherapy and nephrectomy. CDR3 DNA: TGTGCCAGCAGTGAATCCAGGGAAGAGACCCAGTACTTC. Encoded protein: CASSESREETQYF.